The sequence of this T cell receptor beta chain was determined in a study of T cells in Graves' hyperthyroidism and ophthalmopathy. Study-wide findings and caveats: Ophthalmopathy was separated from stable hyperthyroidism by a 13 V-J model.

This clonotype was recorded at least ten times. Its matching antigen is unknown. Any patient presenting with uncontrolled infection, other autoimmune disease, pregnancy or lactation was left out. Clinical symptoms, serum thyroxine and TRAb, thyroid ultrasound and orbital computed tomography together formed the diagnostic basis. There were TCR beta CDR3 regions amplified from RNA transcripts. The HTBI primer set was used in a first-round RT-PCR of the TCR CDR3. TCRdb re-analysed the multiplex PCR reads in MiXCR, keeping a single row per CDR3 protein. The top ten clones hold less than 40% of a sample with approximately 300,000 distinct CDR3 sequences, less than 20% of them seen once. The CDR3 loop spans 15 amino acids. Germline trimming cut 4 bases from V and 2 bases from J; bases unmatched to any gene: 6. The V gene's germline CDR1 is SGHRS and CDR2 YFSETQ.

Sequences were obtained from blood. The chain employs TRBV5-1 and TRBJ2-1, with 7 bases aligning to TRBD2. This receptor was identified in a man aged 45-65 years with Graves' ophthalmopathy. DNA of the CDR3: TGCGCCAGCAGCCCTGCGGGAGCTACCTACAATGAGCAGTTCTTC. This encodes CASSPAGATYNEQFF.